These 29 T cell receptor beta chains share one sample of origin, sequenced in a study of metastatic and nonmetastatic thyroid tumors. Through MiXCR, TCRdb re-clonotyped the PCR reads. In the table there are some 8,400 clones, around 30% of which are singletons. There were no patients who had received any treatment before thyroid surgery. Input material: tumor tissue. The receptors originated from a male donor with papillary thyroid cancer or a benign thyroid nodule (not recorded which). Some clones in this sample may be carry-over from other donors' samples.

By sample share, this clone is medium-sized (0.01 to 0.1%). The chain recombines TRBV27 with TRBJ2-7; 7 nucleotides align to TRBD1. Germline assignment: CDR1 MNHEY and CDR2 SMNVEV (reference sequence). CDR3 length equals 14 residues. Trimming removed 6 bases from V and 0 bases from J; junction bases left unmatched: 5. This CDR3 reads CASSGQEASYEQYF. Written as DNA, the CDR3 is TGTGCCAGCAGCGGACAGGAAGCCTCCTACGAGCAGTACTTC.

The chain employs TRBV12-3 or TRBV12-4 and TRBJ2-2; D is perhaps TRBD1 (6 bases). CDR3 length: 16 amino acids. V lost 6 bases to trimming and J lost 4 bases, with 18 bases between them. In DNA form, the CDR3 reads TGTGCCAGCAGCTCCGAAGAAGGGGGAATCACCGGGGAGCTGTTTTTT. Residues: CASSSEEGGITGELFF.

In its sample, this clone was seen a few times. The V and J genes are TRBV6-1 and TRBJ1-5; 8 bases are shared with TRBD1. The CDR3 runs 15 residues. From germline, CDR1 is MNHNS and CDR2 SASEGT. The V segment lost 5 bases and the J segment 7 bases; nucleotides outside the gene matches: 10. CDR3 loop: CASSTSGGLDQPQHF. The CDR3 DNA reads as TGTGCCAGCAGTACCTCAGGGGGCCTGGACCAGCCCCAGCATTTT.

CDR3 sequence (DNA): TGTGCCAGCAGTTTAGGCTCCAATGAGCAGTTCTTC. This gives the protein CASSLGSNEQFF. The chain couples TRBV12-3 or TRBV12-4 to TRBJ2-1, with D uncertain. Trimming stripped 1 base from V and 6 bases from J, with 4 bases between. CDR3 length equals 12 residues.

This clone was counted a few times. CDR3 sequence: CASSWARGDTEAFF. In DNA form, the CDR3 reads TGTGCCAGCAGTTGGGCCCGGGGAGACACTGAAGCTTTCTTT. The rearrangement links TRBV28 to TRBJ1-1, with no clear D. Germline CDR1 is MDHEN and CDR2 is SYDVKM. The CDR3 length is 14 residues. V was clipped by 4 bases and J by 3 bases, with 12 bases between them.

This clone was seen ten or more times. The CDR3 region is CASSPHQESYGYTF. The DNA for the CDR3 is TGCGCCAGCAGCCCCCACCAGGAAAGCTATGGCTACACCTTC. V and J are TRBV4-1 and TRBJ1-2, with unresolved D. Trimming pared 4 bases from V and 4 bases from J, leaving 13 bases between. The CDR3 runs 14 residues. CDR1 and CDR2 (germline): MGHRA, YSYEKL.

This rearrangement joins TRBV12-3 or TRBV12-4 to TRBJ2-5, with TRBD1 matching 8 bases. The CDR3 contains 15 residues. The V segment lost 5 bases and the J segment 5 bases; nucleotides outside the gene matches: 10. The CDR3 spells CASSTYQDRDETQYF. CDR3 coding DNA: TGTGCCAGCAGTACTTACCAGGACAGGGATGAGACCCAGTACTTC.

The chain recombines TRBV20-1 with TRBJ1-5; tentatively, D is TRBD1 (5 bases). CDR3 length: 14 residues. V lost 3 bases, J lost 8 bases, and 17 bases lay in between. Looked up from germline, CDR1 is DFQATT and CDR2 is SNEGSKA (reference sequence). CDR3 region: CSASLGPAREPQHF. CDR3 coding DNA: TGCAGTGCTAGCTTAGGGCCTGCCAGGGAGCCCCAGCATTTT.

This chain links TRBV6-6 with TRBJ1-6; D might be TRBD1 (6 bases). The CDR3 has 16 residues. The V end was cut by 0 bases, the J end by 6 bases, with 12 bases between. Germline CDR1 reads MNHNY; CDR2 reads SVGAGI (reference sequence). Here the CDR3 DNA reads TGTGCCAGCAGTTACTCGGCAGGGGCAGTTAATTCACCCCTCCACTTT. Translated, it gives CASSYSAGAVNSPLHF.

This clone appeared a few times. The chain joins TRBV28 to TRBJ1-2; no reliable D call. Germline V CDR1 and CDR2: MDHEN, SYDVKM. Trimming took 6 bases from V and 6 from J, leaving 14 bases between them. The CDR3 is 13 amino acids. CDR3 in DNA: TGTGCCAGCAGCGCCACGCGGGATGATGGCTACACCTTC. This gives the protein CASSATRDDGYTF.

This rearrangement joins TRBV29-1 to TRBJ2-1, with TRBD2 identical over 8 bases. The J segment lost 4 bases and the V segment lost 8 bases, leaving 16 bases of the junction unmatched. The CDR3 sequence is 16 residues long. The germline CDR1 and CDR2 sequences are SQVTM and ANQGSEA. The CDR3: CSLRAVASGLYNEQFF. The CDR3, as DNA: TGCAGCCTTCGAGCCGTGGCTAGCGGGTTGTACAATGAGCAGTTCTTC.

The chain uses TRBV6-1 and TRBJ1-6; D gene ambiguous. CDR1 MNHNS and CDR2 SASEGT come from the germline V gene. V was cut by 7 bases and J by 4 bases, with 8 bases left in between. CDR3 size: 13 residues. The CDR3 sequence is CASNPGYNSPLHF. CDR3 DNA: TGTGCCAGCAATCCGGGATATAATTCACCCCTCCACTTT.

This clone is termed medium-sized. The V gene is TRBV20-1, the J gene TRBJ2-7, with TRBD2 matching 12 bases. With V trimmed by 4 bases and J by 2 bases, 3 bases remained unmatched. The CDR3 sequence is 14 residues long. CDR1 and CDR2 (germline): DFQATT, SNEGSKA (reference sequence). The CDR3 DNA follows: TGCAGTGCTAAGACTAGCGGGGGACCCTACGAGCAGTACTTC. The encoded protein is CSAKTSGGPYEQYF.

The V and J genes are TRBV11-3 and TRBJ2-3; 10 bases map to TRBD2. Germline values: CDR1 SGHNT, CDR2 YENEEA. The CDR3 is 15 amino acids. The V and J ends lost 5 bases and 5 bases, in that order; junction bases with no gene match: 7. CDR3 sequence: CASSRSGRAEDTQYF. The CDR3 DNA sequence: TGTGCCAGCAGCAGAAGCGGGAGGGCCGAAGATACGCAGTATTTT. Supplemented by reference TRBV11-3 and TRBJ2-3, the full variable domain reads EAGVVQSPRYKIIEKKQPVAFWCNPISGHNTLYWYLQNLGQGPELLIRYENEEAVDDSQLPKDRFSAERLKGVDSTLKIQPAELGDSAVYLCASSRSGRAEDTQYFGPGTRLTVL.

This clone was detected a few times. V is TRBV24-1 and J is TRBJ2-1; 9 bases match TRBD2. Germline CDR1 reads KGHDR; CDR2 reads SFDVKD. Trimming took 4 bases from V and 3 from J; bases not matched to a gene: 6. There are 16 residues in the CDR3. This chain's CDR3 is CATSEAWREGYNEQFF. CDR3 coding DNA: TGTGCCACCAGTGAGGCTTGGCGGGAGGGCTACAATGAGCAGTTCTTC.

The V call is TRBV11-2, the J call TRBJ1-2, with a possible D match to TRBD1 (6 bases). The CDR3 has 15 amino acids. V was pared by 4 bases and J by 1 base, with 13 bases between. Germline V gives CDR1 SGHAT, CDR2 FQNNGV. The CDR3 loop is CASSSTGTLNYGYTF. In DNA form, the CDR3 reads TGTGCCAGCAGCTCTACCGGGACACTTAACTATGGCTACACCTTC.

The chain is built from TRBV5-1 and TRBJ2-3, with D perhaps TRBD2 (5 bases). V lost 3 bases, J lost 1 base, and 9 bases lay in between. This CDR3 region has 14 residues. CDR1 and CDR2 (germline): SGHRS, YFSETQ. The chain's CDR3 is CASSSGSRTDTQYF. The CDR3 nucleotides are TGCGCCAGCAGCTCGGGGAGCCGCACAGATACGCAGTATTTT.

Only one count was recorded for this clone. Here the CDR3 DNA reads TGTGCCAGTAGTCCTGGTCGCAGTGTCGGGGGCTTGTCCTACGAGCAGTACTTC. Translation: CASSPGRSVGGLSYEQYF. The V and J genes are TRBV19 and TRBJ2-7; D possibly uses TRBD1 or TRBD2 (6 bases each). V was pared by 5 bases and J by 1 base, with 24 bases between. The CDR3 consists of 18 residues. Germline V gives CDR1 LNHDA, CDR2 SQIVND (reference sequence).

This clone was counted between two and nine times. The same CDR3 also results from other DNA sequences found in this sample. This rearrangement joins TRBV19 to TRBJ2-1; 8 bases are shared with TRBD2. Germline CDR1 and CDR2: LNHDA and SQIVND (reference sequence). V trimming: 6 bases; J trimming: 2 bases; junction bases outside the gene matches: 9. This CDR3 region has 16 residues. In DNA form, the CDR3 reads TGTGCCAGTAGGCCGTCTAGCGGGCTAACCTACAATGAGCAGTTCTTC. Residues: CASRPSSGLTYNEQFF.

A few counts support this clone. V gene TRBV6-1 combines with J gene TRBJ2-1, with 7 bases fitting TRBD1. The J segment lost 6 bases and the V segment lost 0 bases, leaving 2 bases of the junction unmatched. The CDR3 is 14 residues long. CDR1 MNHNS and CDR2 SASEGT come from the germline V gene. The CDR3 region has the DNA TGTGCCAGCAGTGAAGCACAGGGGCGCAATGAGCAGTTCTTC. Its protein product is CASSEAQGRNEQFF.

There are a few counts of this clone. The rearrangement uses TRBV6-2 or TRBV6-3 and TRBJ1-2; 8 bases map to TRBD1. This CDR3 is 15 amino acids long. From germline, CDR1 is MNHEY and CDR2 SVGEGT. V shed 3 bases, J shed 7 bases, and the junction held 10 bases outside the gene matches. The CDR3 is CASSYRTGQGAGYTF. CDR3 in DNA: TGTGCCAGCAGTTATCGAACCGGACAGGGTGCTGGCTACACCTTC.

In its sample, this clone was seen many times. The chain joins TRBV11-2 to TRBJ2-7, with 8 bases aligning to TRBD1. CDR1 and CDR2 from the germline V gene are SGHAT and FQNNGV. CDR3 length equals 13 residues. V trimming: 3 bases; J trimming: 3 bases; junction bases outside the gene matches: 1. CDR3 loop: CASSFGQGYEQYF. The CDR3 DNA follows: TGTGCCAGCAGCTTCGGACAGGGCTACGAGCAGTACTTC.

V usage is TRBV6-2 or TRBV6-3 and J usage is TRBJ2-3; TRBD1 agrees at 9 bases. With V trimmed by 5 bases and J by 2 bases, 2 bases remained unmatched. Germline-derived CDR1 and CDR2 are MNHEY and SVGEGT. The CDR3 contains 14 residues. The DNA of the CDR3 is TGTGCCAGCAGTCGACAGGGGGACACAGATACGCAGTATTTT. It yields the protein CASSRQGDTDTQYF.

This chain uses TRBV20-1 with TRBJ1-2; D not resolved. The CDR3 runs 12 residues. Germline V lookup: CDR1 DFQATT, CDR2 SNEGSKA (reference sequence). Trimming cost V 3 bases and J 5 bases, with 10 bases left between them. As DNA, the CDR3 is TGCAGTGCTAGTGGCCCGGATTATGGCTACACCTTC. Protein: CSASGPDYGYTF.

The chain has TRBV6-1 and TRBJ2-1, with 12 bases aligning to TRBD2. There are 15 residues in the CDR3. Germline lookup yields CDR1 MNHNS and CDR2 SASEGT. J was trimmed by 10 bases and V by 5 bases; bases with no gene match: 9. For the CDR3, the DNA is TGTGCCAGCAGTACCGGACTAGCGGGGCTGAGGGAGCAGTTCTTC. This encodes CASSTGLAGLREQFF.

This chain uses TRBV29-1 with TRBJ1-2; no firm D call. The germline V gene has CDR1 SQVTM and CDR2 ANQGSEA. The V and J ends lost 5 bases and 0 bases respectively, with 19 bases between them. The CDR3 loop spans 16 amino acids. CDR3 in amino acids: CSVITPSLGSNYGYTF. As DNA, the CDR3 is TGCAGCGTTATCACCCCCAGTTTGGGATCTAACTATGGCTACACCTTC.

The J gene is TRBJ2-1, the V gene TRBV24-1; possible D gene TRBD2, 5 bases. Germline V gives CDR1 KGHDR, CDR2 SFDVKD. Trimming left V 0 bases short and J 7 bases short, with 9 bases between. This CDR3 contains 14 residues. The CDR3 protein is CATSDLQRGNEQFF. For the CDR3, the DNA is TGTGCCACCAGTGATTTGCAGCGAGGGAATGAGCAGTTCTTC.

This clone is labeled as medium-sized. This chain joins TRBV19 and TRBJ2-2; D perhaps matches TRBD2 (7 bases). V was pared by 7 bases and J by 4 bases, with 19 bases between. The CDR3 contains 16 residues. The V gene's germline CDR1 is LNHDA and CDR2 SQIVND (reference sequence). This CDR3 reads CASTPWGGLGTGELFF. Written as DNA, the CDR3 is TGTGCCAGTACCCCATGGGGGGGGCTAGGCACCGGGGAGCTGTTTTTT.

J is TRBJ1-1 and V is TRBV19, with 7 nucleotides matching TRBD1. Looked up from germline, CDR1 is LNHDA and CDR2 is SQIVND (reference sequence). The CDR3 sequence is 14 residues long. V shed 4 bases, J shed 4 bases, and the junction held 6 bases outside the gene matches. The chain's CDR3 is CASSTGQYGTEAFF. The CDR3 DNA reads as TGTGCCAGTAGTACGGGACAGTATGGCACTGAAGCTTTCTTT.